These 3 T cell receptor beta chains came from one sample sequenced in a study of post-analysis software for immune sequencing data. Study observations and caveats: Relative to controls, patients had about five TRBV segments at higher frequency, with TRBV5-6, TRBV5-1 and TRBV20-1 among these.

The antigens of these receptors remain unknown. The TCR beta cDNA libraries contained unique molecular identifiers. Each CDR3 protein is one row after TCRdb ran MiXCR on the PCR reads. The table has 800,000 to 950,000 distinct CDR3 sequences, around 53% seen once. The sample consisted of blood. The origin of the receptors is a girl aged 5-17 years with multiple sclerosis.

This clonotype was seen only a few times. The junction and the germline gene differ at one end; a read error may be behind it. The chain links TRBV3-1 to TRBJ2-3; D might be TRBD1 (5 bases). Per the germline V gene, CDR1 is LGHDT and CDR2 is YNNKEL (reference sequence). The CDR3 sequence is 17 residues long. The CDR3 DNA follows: TGTGCCAGCAGCCAAGATCAGGGCCCCGAGTACACAGATGCGCAGTATTTT. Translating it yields CASSQDQGPEYTDAQYF.

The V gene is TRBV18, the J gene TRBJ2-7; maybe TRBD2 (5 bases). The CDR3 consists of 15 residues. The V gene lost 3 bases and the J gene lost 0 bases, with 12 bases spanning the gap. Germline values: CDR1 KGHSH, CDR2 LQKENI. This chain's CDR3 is CASSPTDWFSYEQYF. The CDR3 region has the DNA TGTGCCAGCTCACCGACGGACTGGTTCTCCTACGAGCAGTACTTC. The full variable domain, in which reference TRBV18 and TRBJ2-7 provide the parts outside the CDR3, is NAGVMQNPRHLVRRRGQEARLRCSPMKGHSHVYWYRQLPEEGLKFMVYLQKENIIDESGMPKERFSAEFPKEGPSILRIQQVVRGDSAAYFCASSPTDWFSYEQYFGPGTRLTVT.

The CDR3 reads CASSSPGMSGYTF. DNA for the CDR3: TGTGCCAGCAGTTCCCCCGGGATGAGTGGCTACACCTTC. The J gene is TRBJ1-2, the V gene TRBV12-3 or TRBV12-4; D ambiguous. The CDR3 runs to 13 residues. Deletions cut 4 bases from V and 7 bases from J, with 13 bases between.